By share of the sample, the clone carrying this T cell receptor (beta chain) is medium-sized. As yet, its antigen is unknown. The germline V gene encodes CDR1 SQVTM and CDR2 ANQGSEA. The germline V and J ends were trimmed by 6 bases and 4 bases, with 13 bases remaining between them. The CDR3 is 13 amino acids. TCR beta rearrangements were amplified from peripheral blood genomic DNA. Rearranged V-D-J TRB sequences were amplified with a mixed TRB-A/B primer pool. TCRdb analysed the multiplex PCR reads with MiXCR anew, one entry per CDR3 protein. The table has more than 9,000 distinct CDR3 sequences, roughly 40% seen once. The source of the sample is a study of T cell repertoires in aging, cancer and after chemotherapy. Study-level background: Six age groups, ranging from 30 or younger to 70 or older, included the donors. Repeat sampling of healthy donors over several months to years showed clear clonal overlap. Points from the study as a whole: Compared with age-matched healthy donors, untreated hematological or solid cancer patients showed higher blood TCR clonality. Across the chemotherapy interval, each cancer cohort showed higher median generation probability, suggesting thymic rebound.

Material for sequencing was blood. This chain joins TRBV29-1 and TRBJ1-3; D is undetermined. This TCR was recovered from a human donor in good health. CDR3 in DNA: TGCAGCGTCCGGACTCTCGGAGGAAACACCATATATTTT. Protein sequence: CSVRTLGGNTIYF.